Following are 32 T cell receptor beta chains from one sample sequenced in a study of T cell responses to AZD1222 COVID-19 vaccine. Clones were sequenced by immunoSEQ multiplex PCR, and TCRdb holds only the in-frame ones, with some missing. The table records about 170,000 clones, 85% to 95% of them present only once. Source: peripheral blood, taken on day 0 of AZD1222 vaccination. All receptors come from an adult in good health.

V is TRBV5-8 and J is TRBJ2-3, with TRBD2 matching over 7 bases. The germline V gene has CDR1 SGHTS and CDR2 YDEGEE. The CDR3 runs 16 residues. Trimming cost V 4 bases and J 1 base; bases outside gene matches: 9. CDR3 sequence reads: CASSPFRSGGTDTQYF. The CDR3 DNA is TGTGCCAGCAGCCCCTTTCGAAGCGGGGGCACAGATACGCAGTATTTT.

The chain combines TRBV7-2 with TRBJ1-1, with a tentative D call TRBD1 (5 bases). The V gene lost 5 bases and the J gene lost 4 bases, with 20 bases spanning the gap. This CDR3 region has 16 residues. CDR1 SGHTA and CDR2 FQGNSA come from the germline V gene. In DNA form, the CDR3 reads TGTGCCAGCAGCCTCGACAGCTCCCTGAGGGGCACTGAAGCTTTCTTT. Its translation: CASSLDSSLRGTEAFF.

This chain joins TRBV19 and TRBJ2-3; D is unclear. The CDR3 has 14 residues. The germline V and J ends were trimmed by 3 bases and 6 bases, with 13 bases remaining between them. Germline V gene sequence: CDR1 LNHDA, CDR2 SQIVND (reference sequence). The CDR3 nucleotides are TGTGCCAGTAGTATCAGCGCCTCTACGGATACGCAGTATTTT. It encodes CASSISASTDTQYF. The whole variable domain, filled in from reference TRBV19 and TRBJ2-3, reads DGGITQSPKYLFRKEGQNVTLSCEQNLNHDAMYWYRQDPGQGLRLIYYSQIVNDFQKGDIAEGYSVSREKKESFPLTVTSAQKNPTAFYLCASSISASTDTQYFGPGTRLTVL.

This clone has only one observation. J is TRBJ1-3 and V is TRBV6-5; 9 nucleotides agree with TRBD1. V shed 4 bases, J shed 2 bases, and the junction held 3 bases outside the gene matches. The CDR3 sequence is 15 residues long. Per germline, CDR1 MNHEY and CDR2 SVGAGI. The CDR3 reads CASSLRTGAGNTIYF. The CDR3, as DNA: TGTGCCAGCAGTTTGCGGACAGGGGCTGGAAACACCATATATTTT.

The V call is TRBV5-8, the J call TRBJ1-2, with a weak D call TRBD1 (6 bases). The germline V and J ends were trimmed by 0 bases and 8 bases, with 17 bases remaining between them. This CDR3 has 15 residues. CDR1 and CDR2 from the germline V gene are SGHTS and YDEGEE. CDR3 region: CASSLEVGGPGGYTF. In nucleotides, the CDR3 is TGTGCCAGCAGCTTGGAAGTGGGGGGCCCAGGGGGCTACACCTTC.

The chain links TRBV10-3 to TRBJ2-1; 15 nucleotides align to TRBD2. The CDR3 consists of 16 residues. V shed 5 bases and J 6 bases; nucleotides not matched to a gene: 5. Germline V gene data show CDR1 as ENHRY and CDR2 as SYGVKD. Here the CDR3 DNA reads TGTGCCATCAGTTCGGGACTAGCGGGGGGTAGCAATGAGCAGTTCTTC. It yields the protein CAISSGLAGGSNEQFF.

This clone was seen a single time. The chain combines TRBV11-2 with TRBJ2-3, with D tentatively TRBD2 (6 bases). CDR3 size: 16 residues. Trimming took 1 base from V and 6 from J, leaving 17 bases between them. Per the germline V gene, CDR1 is SGHAT and CDR2 is FQNNGV. In nucleotides, the CDR3 is TGTGCCAGCAGCTTAGTGTTTCGGGGGAAAGGGGATACGCAGTATTTT. It encodes CASSLVFRGKGDTQYF.

This chain uses TRBV11-3 with TRBJ2-5; tentatively, D is TRBD2 (6 bases). Looked up from germline, CDR1 is SGHNT and CDR2 is YENEEA. The germline V and J ends were trimmed by 0 bases and 4 bases, with 6 bases remaining between them. CDR3 length equals 13 residues. The CDR3 is CASSLEGGETQYF. For the CDR3, the DNA is TGTGCCAGCAGCTTAGAGGGGGGAGAGACCCAGTACTTC.

V usage is TRBV19 and J usage is TRBJ2-7, with 11 bases aligning to TRBD2. Germline CDR1 and CDR2: LNHDA and SQIVND (reference sequence). Trimming removed 5 bases from V and 3 bases from J; junction bases left unmatched: 3. This CDR3 is built from 14 residues. The CDR3 spells CASSVGLAGYEQYF. CDR3 DNA sequence: TGTGCCAGTAGTGTAGGACTAGCGGGCTACGAGCAGTACTTC.

The rearrangement joins TRBV5-6 to TRBJ2-7, with D uncertain. Between the trimmed V and J ends, which lost 2 bases and 2 bases, there was a span of 14 bases. The germline gives CDR1 SGHDT, CDR2 YYEEEE. This CDR3 region has 15 residues. As DNA, the CDR3 is TGTGCCAGCAGCTTACTAATCCGGTCAACCTACGAGCAGTACTTC. Translation: CASSLLIRSTYEQYF.

The J gene is TRBJ1-2, the V gene TRBV6-5; 7 bases map to TRBD1. The germline V gene has CDR1 MNHEY and CDR2 SVGAGI. The J segment lost 3 bases and the V segment lost 4 bases, leaving 2 bases of the junction unmatched. This CDR3 contains 13 residues. In nucleotides, the CDR3 is TGTGCCAGCAGTTCCGGGACAGACTATGGCTACACCTTC. It translates to CASSSGTDYGYTF.

The chain is built from TRBV10-1 and TRBJ1-6; no clear D gene. Germline assignment: CDR1 WNHNN and CDR2 SYGVQD (reference sequence). This CDR3 is 15 amino acids long. Trimming left V 0 bases short and J 7 bases short, with 10 bases between. The CDR3 is CASSESPGINSPLHF. The CDR3, as DNA: TGCGCCAGCAGTGAGTCGCCAGGAATAAATTCACCCCTCCACTTT.

This chain joins TRBV6-6 and TRBJ2-7; TRBD1 is a possible D gene (6 bases). Germline V CDR1 and CDR2: MNHNY, SVGAGI (reference sequence). CDR3 length: 17 residues. Deletions cut 5 bases from V and 3 bases from J, with 23 bases between. This CDR3 is CASSPPRGGQYFYEQYF. The DNA of the CDR3 is TGTGCCAGCAGTCCCCCTCGTGGGGGCCAGTACTTCTACGAGCAGTACTTC.

The chain recombines TRBV5-5 with TRBJ1-5; no clear D gene. The V end lost 0 bases, the J end lost 3 bases, and 7 bases lay between the germline ends. The CDR3 extends over 14 amino acids. Germline V gene lookup returns CDR1 SGHKS and CDR2 YYEKEE (reference sequence). CDR3 loop: CASSLGRVNQPQHF. CDR3 sequence (DNA): TGTGCCAGCAGCTTGGGGAGGGTCAATCAGCCCCAGCATTTT.

The CDR3 protein is CASSITGTGGNEQYF. The CDR3 nucleotides are TGTGCCAGTAGTATTACCGGGACAGGGGGCAACGAGCAGTACTTC. The gene calls are TRBV19 and TRBJ2-7; 12 nucleotides align to TRBD1. Germline V gives CDR1 LNHDA, CDR2 SQIVND (reference sequence). V shed 3 bases, J shed 5 bases, and the junction held 5 bases outside the gene matches. CDR3 size: 15 residues.

V is TRBV5-6 and J is TRBJ2-4; D could derive from TRBD1 or TRBD2 (5 bases each). V lost 4 bases to trimming and J lost 0 bases, with 17 bases between them. This CDR3 contains 17 residues. Germline loops: CDR1 SGHDT, CDR2 YYEEEE. CDR3 loop: CASSPRGEYLAKNIQYF. In DNA, the CDR3 is TGTGCCAGCAGCCCAAGGGGAGAGTATCTAGCCAAAAACATTCAGTACTTC.

The J gene is TRBJ1-3, the V gene TRBV18; D uncertain. From germline, CDR1 is KGHSH and CDR2 LQKENI. This CDR3 is 16 amino acids long. Between the trimmed V and J ends, which lost 2 bases and 0 bases, there was a span of 11 bases. The CDR3 region is CASSPTRLSSGNTIYF. The CDR3 DNA is TGTGCCAGCTCACCAACACGTCTGAGCTCTGGAAACACCATATATTTT.

The chain employs TRBV6-5 and TRBJ2-7; D remains unclear. Germline-derived CDR1 and CDR2 are MNHEY and SVGAGI. This CDR3 has 11 residues. V was shortened by 5 bases and J by 1 base, with 3 bases between the two germline ends. CDR3 residues: CASSRSYEQYF. The CDR3 bases are TGTGCCAGCAGTAGATCCTACGAGCAGTACTTC.

Points on this clone: This CDR3 is missing its conserved last phenylalanine or tryptophan, likely due to a read error. It is unclear where the CDR3 begins or ends on the DNA, so no DNA is shown, and the CDR3 is as TCRdb lists it. CDR3 loop: CASSVPGTGRVD. V gene TRBV21-1 combines with J gene TRBJ1-2; the table's TRBD1 call for D was not verified on the DNA. TRBV21-1 is a recognized pseudogene. The CDR3 numbers 12 amino acids, ends counted.

The chain uses TRBV5-6 and TRBJ2-3, with a weak D call TRBD2 (6 bases). The V end lost 4 bases, the J end lost 6 bases, and 21 bases lay between the germline ends. The length of the CDR3 is 16 residues. Looked up from germline, CDR1 is SGHDT and CDR2 is YYEEEE. The CDR3 sequence: CASSSSWGDPSDTQYF. The DNA of the CDR3 is TGTGCCAGCAGCAGTTCGTGGGGGGACCCCTCGGATACGCAGTATTTT.

The chain couples TRBV2 to TRBJ1-2; D unresolved. Germline-derived CDR1 and CDR2 are SNHLY and FYNNEI. There are 11 residues in the CDR3. V lost 3 bases and J 8 bases, leaving 7 bases between the germline ends. CDR3 sequence reads: CASSDSRGYTF. The CDR3 DNA is TGTGCCAGCAGTGACAGTCGCGGCTACACCTTC.

The V call is TRBV19, the J call TRBJ2-1; 8 nucleotides line up with TRBD2. Per the germline V gene, CDR1 is LNHDA and CDR2 is SQIVND (reference sequence). Germline trimming cut 3 bases from V and 3 bases from J; bases unmatched to any gene: 4. This CDR3 region has 15 residues. The CDR3 nucleotides read TGTGCCAGTAGTATCGGGGGGGACTACTACAATGAGCAGTTCTTC. Its translation: CASSIGGDYYNEQFF.

The chain employs TRBV4-1 and TRBJ2-2; unclear D gene. This CDR3 has 14 amino acids. Germline values: CDR1 MGHRA, CDR2 YSYEKL. The germline V and J ends were trimmed by 4 bases and 1 base, with 7 bases remaining between them. This CDR3 is CASSRSRNTGELFF. The CDR3 DNA reads TGCGCCAGCAGCCGTTCCCGGAACACCGGGGAGCTGTTTTTT.

The J gene is TRBJ1-1, the V gene TRBV5-4; D is perhaps TRBD1 (6 bases). This CDR3 has 13 amino acids. Deletions cut 2 bases from V and 3 bases from J, with 8 bases between. Germline CDR1 is SGHNT and CDR2 is YYREEE (reference sequence). For the CDR3, the DNA is TGTGCCAGCAGCTTTGAGGGGGACACTGAAGCTTTCTTT. It is translated as CASSFEGDTEAFF.

J is TRBJ1-6 and V is TRBV2, with 8 bases fitting TRBD1. Germline CDR1 reads SNHLY; CDR2 reads FYNNEI. The CDR3 is made up of 15 amino acids. V dropped 2 bases and J dropped 7; count of bases not matched to a gene: 4. CDR3 in amino acids: CASSETYRGNSPLHF. Written as DNA, the CDR3 is TGTGCCAGCAGTGAAACATACAGGGGGAATTCACCCCTCCACTTT. Variable domain in full (rest from reference TRBV2 and TRBJ1-6): EPEVTQTPSHQVTQMGQEVILRCVPISNHLYFYWYRQILGQKVEFLVSFYNNEISEKSEIFDDQFSVERPDGSNFTLKIRSTKLEDSAMYFCASSETYRGNSPLHFGNGTRLTVT.

J is TRBJ1-5 and V is TRBV6-5; the D gene is possibly TRBD1 (6 bases). Germline loops: CDR1 MNHEY, CDR2 SVGAGI. The CDR3 has 12 residues. Trimming removed 10 bases from V and 7 bases from J, with 14 bases in between. This CDR3 reads CATWGGGQPQHF. The CDR3 DNA sequence: TGTGCCACCTGGGGGGGCGGCCAGCCCCAGCATTTT.

Here the CDR3 DNA reads TGTGCCAGCTCACCATATTCTCCGGAGCCTGGATCTGGAAACACCATATATTTT. It yields the protein CASSPYSPEPGSGNTIYF. The chain joins TRBV18 to TRBJ1-3; unclear D gene. Between the trimmed V and J ends, which lost 2 bases and 1 base, there was a span of 18 bases. The CDR3 spans 18 residues. Germline V lookup: CDR1 KGHSH, CDR2 LQKENI.

This rearrangement joins TRBV11-2 to TRBJ1-4; D perhaps matches TRBD1 (5 bases). The CDR3 loop spans 15 amino acids. Trimming cost V 3 bases and J 5 bases, with 13 bases left between them. Germline V gene data show CDR1 as SGHAT and CDR2 as FQNNGV. This chain's CDR3 is CASSFAGTGNEKLFF. Here the CDR3 DNA reads TGTGCCAGCAGCTTCGCCGGGACGGGGAATGAAAAACTGTTTTTT. The variable domain in full, with the rest retrieved from reference TRBV11-2 and TRBJ1-4, is EAGVAQSPRYKIIEKRQSVAFWCNPISGHATLYWYQQILGQGPKLLIQFQNNGVVDDSQLPKDRFSAERLKGVDSTLKIQPAKLEDSAVYLCASSFAGTGNEKLFFGSGTQLSVL.

V gene TRBV3-1 (or the pseudogene TRBV3-2) combines with J gene TRBJ2-5; D remains ambiguous. The V and J ends lost 4 bases and 5 bases respectively, with 17 bases between them. This CDR3 contains 15 residues. The V gene's germline CDR1 is LGHDT and CDR2 YNNKEL (reference sequence). CDR3 DNA: TGTGCCAGCAGCCCCCGCGCGCCGATGGGGGAGACCCAGTACTTC. Translation: CASSPRAPMGETQYF.

The rearrangement uses TRBV5-4 and TRBJ2-2; D is perhaps TRBD1 (6 bases). The CDR3 has 10 amino acids. The germline V gene encodes CDR1 SGHNT and CDR2 YYREEE (reference sequence). Trimming cost V 9 bases and J 8 bases, with 8 bases left between them. CDR3 sequence (DNA): TGTGCCAACAGGGTAGGGGAGCTGTTTTTT. Its protein is CANRVGELFF. Drawing the rest from reference TRBV5-4 and TRBJ2-2, the complete variable domain is ETGVTQSPTHLIKTRGQQVTLRCSSQSGHNTVSWYQQALGQGPQFIFQYYREEENGRGNFPPRFSGLQFPNYSSELNVNALELDDSALYLCANRVGELFFGEGSRLTVL.

This chain connects TRBV18 to TRBJ1-1, with 9 bases matching TRBD1. The CDR3 covers 14 residues. V was pared by 4 bases and J by 5 bases, with 5 bases of the junction left unmatched. Germline V lookup: CDR1 KGHSH, CDR2 LQKENI. CDR3 loop: CASSLQGQGTEAFF. CDR3 in DNA: TGTGCCAGCTCACTACAGGGACAGGGAACTGAAGCTTTCTTT. The full variable domain, completed using reference TRBV18 and TRBJ1-1, is NAGVMQNPRHLVRRRGQEARLRCSPMKGHSHVYWYRQLPEEGLKFMVYLQKENIIDESGMPKERFSAEFPKEGPSILRIQQVVRGDSAAYFCASSLQGQGTEAFFGQGTRLTVV.

The chain links TRBV2 to TRBJ1-6, with D tentatively TRBD1 (6 bases). From germline, CDR1 is SNHLY and CDR2 FYNNEI. The CDR3 covers 14 residues. V was trimmed by 3 bases and J by 5 bases, leaving 8 bases between them. The CDR3 DNA reads TGTGCCAGCAGTGATAGGACAGATAATTCACCCCTCCACTTT. It specifies CASSDRTDNSPLHF.